These T cell receptor beta chains were read from a single sample in a study of T cell repertoires in cytomegalovirus infection. In TCRdb, the reads were re-called with MiXCR into one record per CDR3 protein. The sample lists about 830,000 distinct CDR3 sequences, approximately 29% occurring once. Their antigens remain unidentified. The starting material was cultured CD8+ T cells from PBMCs, obtained from culture after CMV antigen stimulation. Receptors originate from a human donor in good health (CMV status not recorded). Some clones in this sample may be carry-over from other donors' samples. The CDR3 runs from the conserved cysteine through the conserved F or W. A D gene is named only where the DNA matches it firmly. Some rows have no size entry. The others give once, few or many, or a class for an expanded clone.

abundance: many
j_gene: TRBJ1-5
d_gene: .
v_gene: TRBV7-8
CDR3aa: CASSLGRGGGSQPQHF
CDR3nt: TGTGCCAGCAGCTTAGGGCGCGGGGGCGGTTCTCAGCCCCAGCATTTT

abundance: .
j_gene: TRBJ2-3
d_gene: .
v_gene: TRBV24-1
CDR3aa: CAISRGANTDTQYF
CDR3nt: TGTGCCATTAGTCGGGGGGCCAACACAGATACGCAGTATTTT

abundance: many
j_gene: TRBJ2-1
d_gene: .
v_gene: TRBV7-2
CDR3aa: CASSLIQGKGEQFF
CDR3nt: TGTGCCAGCAGCTTAATACAGGGTAAGGGTGAGCAGTTCTTC

abundance: .
j_gene: TRBJ1-2
d_gene: TRBD1
v_gene: TRBV6-1
CDR3aa: CASSAYRGGHYGYTF
CDR3nt: TGTGCCAGCAGTGCCTACAGGGGGGGGCACTATGGCTACACCTTC

abundance: .
j_gene: TRBJ2-3
d_gene: .
v_gene: TRBV7-2
CDR3aa: CASSVDLTNSQYF
CDR3nt: TGTGCCAGCAGCGTCGATTTAACCAATTCGCAGTATTTT

abundance: .
j_gene: TRBJ1-5
d_gene: .
v_gene: TRBV4-1
CDR3aa: CASAILALGDQPQHF
CDR3nt: TGCGCCAGCGCCATCTTAGCTCTAGGGGATCAGCCCCAGCATTTT

abundance: .
j_gene: TRBJ1-1
d_gene: .
v_gene: TRBV5-1
CDR3aa: CASSMGDGVNTEAFF
CDR3nt: TGCGCCAGCAGCATGGGGGACGGAGTGAACACTGAAGCTTTCTTT

abundance: once
j_gene: TRBJ2-5
d_gene: .
v_gene: TRBV19
CDR3aa: CASRRGRGEETQYF
CDR3nt: TGTGCCAGTAGACGTGGCCGGGGCGAGGAGACCCAGTACTTC

abundance: few
j_gene: TRBJ1-1
d_gene: .
v_gene: TRBV7-2
CDR3aa: CASSGTSGGWTEAFF
CDR3nt: TGTGCCAGCAGCGGGACTTCTGGTGGGTGGACTGAAGCTTTCTTT

abundance: few
j_gene: TRBJ1-5
d_gene: TRBD1
v_gene: TRBV4-1
CDR3aa: CASSQGQGKPQHF
CDR3nt: TGCGCCAGCAGCCAAGGACAGGGTAAGCCCCAGCATTTT

abundance: .
j_gene: TRBJ1-1
d_gene: .
v_gene: TRBV9
CDR3aa: CTSSVAGGGAYLNTEAFF
CDR3nt: TGTACCAGCAGCGTAGCCGGGGGAGGTGCGTATCTGAACACTGAAGCTTTCTTT

abundance: few
j_gene: TRBJ1-2
d_gene: TRBD1
v_gene: TRBV6-5
CDR3aa: CASSSPLTGGDYGYTF
CDR3nt: TGTGCCAGCAGTTCCCCTCTGACAGGGGGCGACTATGGCTACACCTTC

abundance: .
j_gene: TRBJ1-5
d_gene: .
v_gene: TRBV29-1
CDR3aa: CSVGGGNQPQHF
CDR3nt: TGCAGCGTTGGGGGAGGCAATCAGCCCCAGCATTTT

abundance: few
j_gene: TRBJ2-2
d_gene: .
v_gene: TRBV27
CDR3aa: CASSPPGTAGELFF
CDR3nt: TGTGCCAGCTCCCCCCCGGGGACCGCCGGGGAGCTGTTTTTT

abundance: few
j_gene: TRBJ2-1
d_gene: .
v_gene: TRBV6-2/TRBV6-3
CDR3aa: CASSYGAANEQFF
CDR3nt: TGTGCCAGCAGTTATGGGGCAGCCAATGAGCAGTTCTTC

abundance: few
j_gene: TRBJ2-1
d_gene: TRBD1
v_gene: TRBV9
CDR3aa: CASSVPRGDRGNNEQFF
CDR3nt: TGTGCCAGCAGCGTCCCTCGGGGGGACAGGGGTAACAATGAGCAGTTCTTC

abundance: many
j_gene: TRBJ1-5
d_gene: .
v_gene: TRBV6-1
CDR3aa: CASSTRAGVVRNQPQHF
CDR3nt: TGTGCCAGTTCTACCCGGGCAGGGGTGGTACGCAATCAGCCCCAGCATTTT

abundance: few
j_gene: TRBJ2-7
d_gene: .
v_gene: TRBV28
CDR3aa: CASSFPSGFYEQYF
CDR3nt: TGTGCCAGCAGTTTTCCCTCGGGGTTTTACGAGCAGTACTTC

abundance: .
j_gene: TRBJ1-5
d_gene: .
v_gene: TRBV6-2/TRBV6-3
CDR3aa: CASSEGPRERSNQPQHF
CDR3nt: TGTGCCAGCAGTGAAGGACCGCGGGAGAGGAGCAATCAGCCCCAGCATTTT

abundance: few
j_gene: TRBJ1-2
d_gene: TRBD1
v_gene: TRBV12-3/TRBV12-4
CDR3aa: CASSGNNRGRGYTF
CDR3nt: TGTGCCAGCAGTGGAAATAACAGGGGTCGAGGCTACACCTTC

abundance: .
j_gene: TRBJ2-2
d_gene: .
v_gene: TRBV7-9
CDR3aa: CASSHRDKPNTGELFF
CDR3nt: TGTGCCAGCAGCCACCGGGACAAACCGAACACCGGGGAGCTGTTTTTT

abundance: .
j_gene: TRBJ2-1
d_gene: TRBD2
v_gene: TRBV7-9
CDR3aa: CASSPFPTSGGAANEQFF
CDR3nt: TGTGCCAGCAGCCCCTTTCCGACTAGCGGGGGGGCAGCGAATGAGCAGTTCTTC

abundance: .
j_gene: TRBJ1-1
d_gene: .
v_gene: TRBV11-1
CDR3aa: CASRPRQNTEAFF
CDR3nt: TGTGCCAGTAGACCTAGACAGAACACTGAAGCTTTCTTT

abundance: few
j_gene: TRBJ2-1
d_gene: TRBD1
v_gene: TRBV6-5
CDR3aa: CASRYWVDTDRGRDNEQFF
CDR3nt: TGTGCCAGCCGTTACTGGGTCGACACTGACAGGGGTAGGGACAATGAGCAGTTCTTC

abundance: .
j_gene: TRBJ2-5
d_gene: TRBD2
v_gene: TRBV27
CDR3aa: CASSLSVGTIQETQYF
CDR3nt: TGTGCCAGCAGTTTATCGGTAGGGACTATCCAAGAGACCCAGTACTTC

abundance: many
j_gene: TRBJ2-1
d_gene: .
v_gene: TRBV7-8
CDR3aa: CASSLRGGLHNEQFF
CDR3nt: TGTGCCAGCAGCTTAAGGGGGGGCCTCCACAATGAGCAGTTCTTC

abundance: many
j_gene: TRBJ1-5
d_gene: TRBD1
v_gene: TRBV7-4
CDR3aa: CASSLNRGRQPQHF
CDR3nt: TGTGCCAGCAGCTTAAACAGGGGGAGACAGCCCCAGCATTTT

abundance: .
j_gene: TRBJ2-2
d_gene: .
v_gene: TRBV20-1
CDR3aa: CSASTATGSGELFF
CDR3nt: TGCAGTGCTAGCACGGCTACCGGGTCCGGGGAGCTGTTTTTT

abundance: .
j_gene: TRBJ2-7
d_gene: TRBD2
v_gene: TRBV6-8
CDR3aa: CASRGLAGGIYEQYF
CDR3nt: TGTGCCAGCAGGGGACTAGCGGGGGGTATCTACGAGCAGTACTTC

abundance: .
j_gene: TRBJ1-1
d_gene: .
v_gene: TRBV15
CDR3aa: CATSRDEVGATEAFF
CDR3nt: TGTGCCACCAGCAGAGATGAGGTTGGGGCCACTGAAGCTTTCTTT

abundance: .
j_gene: TRBJ2-7
d_gene: TRBD1
v_gene: TRBV9
CDR3aa: CASSARDRVDYEQYF
CDR3nt: TGTGCCAGCAGCGCCCGGGACAGGGTGGACTACGAGCAGTACTTC

abundance: .
j_gene: TRBJ2-5
d_gene: TRBD2
v_gene: TRBV5-5
CDR3aa: CASGEGPTGGKYF
CDR3nt: TGTGCCAGCGGGGAAGGACCCACGGGAGGCAAGTACTTC

abundance: few
j_gene: TRBJ2-3
d_gene: TRBD2
v_gene: TRBV7-8
CDR3aa: CASSTSGLTTDTQYF
CDR3nt: TGTGCCAGCAGCACTAGCGGACTTACGACAGATACGCAGTATTTT

abundance: few
j_gene: TRBJ2-3
d_gene: .
v_gene: TRBV27
CDR3aa: CASSYRPRRTDTQYF
CDR3nt: TGTGCCAGCAGTTACAGACCCCGTCGCACAGATACGCAGTATTTT

abundance: many
j_gene: TRBJ2-1
d_gene: .
v_gene: TRBV4-1
CDR3aa: CASSQDYNEQFF
CDR3nt: TGTGCCAGCAGCCAGGACTACAATGAGCAGTTCTTC

abundance: .
j_gene: TRBJ2-3
d_gene: TRBD1
v_gene: TRBV2
CDR3aa: CASIQGATSTDTQYF
CDR3nt: TGTGCCAGCATCCAGGGGGCAACTAGCACAGATACGCAGTATTTT

abundance: .
j_gene: TRBJ1-2
d_gene: .
v_gene: TRBV29-1
CDR3aa: CSVEESIGRGFNYGYTF
CDR3nt: TGCAGCGTTGAAGAGTCAATAGGTCGGGGATTCAACTATGGCTACACCTTC

abundance: .
j_gene: TRBJ1-2
d_gene: .
v_gene: TRBV24-1
CDR3aa: CATSDAPMNGYTF
CDR3nt: TGTGCCACCAGTGATGCCCCAATGAATGGCTACACCTTC

abundance: many
j_gene: TRBJ2-1
d_gene: .
v_gene: TRBV7-9
CDR3aa: CASSPPTSYNYNEQFF
CDR3nt: TGTGCCAGCAGCCCCCCGACCTCTTATAATTACAATGAGCAGTTCTTC

abundance: .
j_gene: TRBJ2-1
d_gene: .
v_gene: TRBV7-6
CDR3aa: CASSSGLGRGLYNGQFF
CDR3nt: TGTGCCAGCAGCTCAGGCCTCGGGCGGGGACTCTACAATGGGCAGTTCTTC

abundance: few
j_gene: TRBJ2-5
d_gene: .
v_gene: TRBV18
CDR3aa: CASSPPRPIGQETQYF
CDR3nt: TGTGCCAGCTCACCACCGCGGCCGATTGGGCAAGAGACCCAGTACTTC

abundance: few
j_gene: TRBJ1-2
d_gene: .
v_gene: TRBV20-1
CDR3aa: CSAPPGAGRNYGYTF
CDR3nt: TGCAGTGCTCCTCCAGGGGCGGGACGGAACTATGGCTACACCTTC

abundance: .
j_gene: TRBJ1-5
d_gene: .
v_gene: TRBV24-1
CDR3aa: CATSPEYSNQPQHF
CDR3nt: TGTGCCACCAGTCCAGAGTATAGCAATCAGCCCCAGCATTTT

abundance: many
j_gene: TRBJ2-2
d_gene: .
v_gene: TRBV12-3/TRBV12-4
CDR3aa: CASSSSPRGTGELFF
CDR3nt: TGTGCCAGCAGTTCCAGTCCCCGCGGCACCGGGGAGCTGTTTTTT

abundance: .
j_gene: TRBJ2-1
d_gene: .
v_gene: TRBV7-9
CDR3aa: CASSLAGYQKGNEQFF
CDR3nt: TGTGCCAGCAGCTTAGCAGGGTACCAAAAGGGGAATGAGCAGTTCTTC

abundance: few
j_gene: TRBJ1-5
d_gene: TRBD1
v_gene: TRBV4-2
CDR3aa: CASSLRDRGRADQPQHF
CDR3nt: TGTGCCAGCAGCCTCCGGGACAGGGGGCGAGCGGATCAGCCCCAGCATTTT

abundance: few
j_gene: TRBJ2-1
d_gene: TRBD2
v_gene: TRBV7-3
CDR3aa: CASSLSTSGYLNEQFF
CDR3nt: TGTGCCAGCAGCTTATCAACTAGCGGGTATTTAAATGAGCAGTTCTTC

abundance: many
j_gene: TRBJ2-2
d_gene: .
v_gene: TRBV7-2
CDR3aa: CASSLNGGELFF
CDR3nt: TGTGCCAGCAGCTTGAATGGCGGGGAGCTGTTTTTT

abundance: few
j_gene: TRBJ1-1
d_gene: .
v_gene: TRBV2
CDR3aa: CASRSLRGNTEAFF
CDR3nt: TGTGCCAGCCGATCCCTGAGAGGGAACACTGAAGCTTTCTTT

abundance: .
j_gene: TRBJ2-5
d_gene: TRBD1
v_gene: TRBV6-1
CDR3aa: CASSARDRGLPGAQYF
CDR3nt: TGTGCCAGCAGTGCCCGGGACAGGGGGCTCCCCGGGGCCCAGTACTTC

abundance: few
j_gene: TRBJ2-7
d_gene: .
v_gene: TRBV6-6
CDR3aa: CASSYGTEQYF
CDR3nt: TGTGCCAGCAGTTACGGGACTGAGCAGTACTTC